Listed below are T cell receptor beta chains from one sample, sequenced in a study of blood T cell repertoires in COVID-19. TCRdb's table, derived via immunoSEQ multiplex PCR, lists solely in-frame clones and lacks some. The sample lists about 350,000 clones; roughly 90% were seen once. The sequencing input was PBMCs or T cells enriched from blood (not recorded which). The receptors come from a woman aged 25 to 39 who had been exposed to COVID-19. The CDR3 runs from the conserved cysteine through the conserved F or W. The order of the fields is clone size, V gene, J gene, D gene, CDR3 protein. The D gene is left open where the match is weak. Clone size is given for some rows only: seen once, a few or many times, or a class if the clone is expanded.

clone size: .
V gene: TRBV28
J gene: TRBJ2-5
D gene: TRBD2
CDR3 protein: CASRLAGVGETQYF

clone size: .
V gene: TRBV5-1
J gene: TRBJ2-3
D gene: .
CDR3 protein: CASSLDGRGTDTQYF

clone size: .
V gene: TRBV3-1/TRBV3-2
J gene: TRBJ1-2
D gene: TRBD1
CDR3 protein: CASSQQGAELYGYTF

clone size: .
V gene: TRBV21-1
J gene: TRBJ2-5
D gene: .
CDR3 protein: CASSKGKRGEKETQYF

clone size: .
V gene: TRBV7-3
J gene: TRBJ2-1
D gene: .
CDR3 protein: CASSPRQGGDEQFF

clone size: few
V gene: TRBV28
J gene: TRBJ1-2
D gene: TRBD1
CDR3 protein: CASSPSGQGVLYGYTF

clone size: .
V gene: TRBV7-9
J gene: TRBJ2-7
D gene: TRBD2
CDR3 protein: CASSPPGLESSYEQYF

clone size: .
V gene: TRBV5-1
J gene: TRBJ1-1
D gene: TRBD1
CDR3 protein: CASSPGQGNTEAFF

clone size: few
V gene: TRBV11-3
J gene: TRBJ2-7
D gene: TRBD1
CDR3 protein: CASSAGQGFLYEQYF

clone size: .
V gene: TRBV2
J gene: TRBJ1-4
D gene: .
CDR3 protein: CASSGVRAGLEEKLFF

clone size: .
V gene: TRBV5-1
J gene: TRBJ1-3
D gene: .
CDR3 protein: CASNPTGGSGNTIYF

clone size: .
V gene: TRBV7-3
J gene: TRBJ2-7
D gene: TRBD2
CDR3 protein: CASSSSGISHEQYF

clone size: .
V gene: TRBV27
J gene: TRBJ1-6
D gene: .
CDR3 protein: CASSLGGLNSPLHF

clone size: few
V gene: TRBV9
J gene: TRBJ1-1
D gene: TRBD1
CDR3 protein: CASGTGAGNTEAFF

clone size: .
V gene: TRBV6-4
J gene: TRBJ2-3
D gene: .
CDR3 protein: CASSVLASTDTQYF

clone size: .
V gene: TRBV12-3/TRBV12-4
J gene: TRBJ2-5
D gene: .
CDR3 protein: CASSFTGETQYF

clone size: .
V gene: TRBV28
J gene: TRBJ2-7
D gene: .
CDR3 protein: CATAPQTYEQYF

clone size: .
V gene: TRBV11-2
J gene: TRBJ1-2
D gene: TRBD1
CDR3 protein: CASSSTGTVGYTF

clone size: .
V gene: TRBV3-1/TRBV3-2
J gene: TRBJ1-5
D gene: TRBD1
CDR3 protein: CASSRQGNSPQHF

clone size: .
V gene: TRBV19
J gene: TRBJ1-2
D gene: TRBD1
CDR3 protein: CASSQQGSNYGYTF

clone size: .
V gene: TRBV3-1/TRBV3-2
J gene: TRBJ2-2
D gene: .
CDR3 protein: CASSQAGTGELFF